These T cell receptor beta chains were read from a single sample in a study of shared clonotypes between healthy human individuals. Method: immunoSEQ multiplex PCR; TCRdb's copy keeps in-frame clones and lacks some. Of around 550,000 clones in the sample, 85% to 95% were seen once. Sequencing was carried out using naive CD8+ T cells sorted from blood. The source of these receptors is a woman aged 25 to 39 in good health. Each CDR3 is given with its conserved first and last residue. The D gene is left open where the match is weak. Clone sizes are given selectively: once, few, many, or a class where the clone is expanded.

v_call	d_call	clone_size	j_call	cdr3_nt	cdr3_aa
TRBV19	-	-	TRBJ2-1	TGTGCCAGTAGTATGGGCGCAGACAATGAGCAGTTCTTC	CASSMGADNEQFF
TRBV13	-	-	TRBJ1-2	TGTGCCAGCAGCTTATCCGGTGCCGAGGTTACGAGGGGCTACACCTTC	CASSLSGAEVTRGYTF
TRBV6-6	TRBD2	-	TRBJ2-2	TGTGCCAGCGGCGGTAGCGGGAGGATCGGGGAGCTGTTTTTT	CASGGSGRIGELFF
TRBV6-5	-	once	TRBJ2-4	TGTGCCAGCAGAGAGGGCGACAAATATTATTACATTCAGTACTTC	CASREGDKYYYIQYF
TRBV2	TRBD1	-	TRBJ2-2	TGTGCCAGTGGACAGGGATCGAACACCGGGGAGCTGTTTTTT	CASGQGSNTGELFF
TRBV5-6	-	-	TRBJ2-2	TGTGCCAGCAGCGGCAGATGGGGGGACGGGGAGCTGTTTTTT	CASSGRWGDGELFF
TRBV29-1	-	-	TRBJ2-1	TGCAGCGTTGAGTGGGCTGCAGTAAGCTCCTACAATGAGCAGTTCTTC	CSVEWAAVSSYNEQFF
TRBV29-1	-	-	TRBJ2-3	TGCAGCGTTCAACGGGACGTAAGTCGGTCCCAGGCAGATACGCAGTATTTT	CSVQRDVSRSQADTQYF
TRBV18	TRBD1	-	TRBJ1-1	TGTGCCAGCTCACCAATTACTCACCGGGACAGGGTGCAAATTACTGAAGCTTTCTTT	CASSPITHRDRVQITEAFF
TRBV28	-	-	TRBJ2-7	TGTGCCAGCAGTTTAAGTTTTTTGGATCCGGGAACAAAAAACTACGAGCAGTACTTC	CASSLSFLDPGTKNYEQYF
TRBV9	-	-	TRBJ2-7	TGTGCCAGCAGCGTAGGCAGTAGCGGCGAGCAGTACTTC	CASSVGSSGEQYF
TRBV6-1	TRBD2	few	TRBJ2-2	TGTGCCAGCAGTGAAGGCCTAGCGGAGCACACCGGGGAGCTGTTTTTT	CASSEGLAEHTGELFF
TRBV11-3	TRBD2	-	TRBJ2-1	TGTGCCAGCAGCTTGGGACTAGCGGGAGGGCCGGACTACAATGAGCAGTTCTTC	CASSLGLAGGPDYNEQFF
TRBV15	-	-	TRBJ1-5	TGTGCCACCAGCGATTATAGCAATCAGCCCCAGCATTTT	CATSDYSNQPQHF
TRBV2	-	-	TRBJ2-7	TGTGCCAGGGAGGGGGGGAGCGGTGAGCAGTACTTC	CAREGGSGEQYF
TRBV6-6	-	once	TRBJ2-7	TGTGCCAGCAGTCCGGGACACCTCTTCTACGAGCAGTACTTC	CASSPGHLFYEQYF
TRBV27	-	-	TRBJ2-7	TGTGCCAGCAGTAGCAGGGGATACGAGCAGTACTTC	CASSSRGYEQYF
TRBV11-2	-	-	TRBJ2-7	TGTGCCAGCAGCTCCCCCGGCGGACAGTTCTACGAGCAGTACTTC	CASSSPGGQFYEQYF
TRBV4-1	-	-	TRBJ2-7	TGCGCCAGCAGCCAAGCCTATAGATATTCCTACGAGCAGTACTTC	CASSQAYRYSYEQYF
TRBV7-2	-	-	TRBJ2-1	TGTGCCAGCAGCTTAGACCCGGGTCGGTACAATGAGCAGTTCTTC	CASSLDPGRYNEQFF
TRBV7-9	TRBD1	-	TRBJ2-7	TGTGCCAGCAGCCGCGGTGAGGGACAGACAGTCTACGAGCAGTACTTC	CASSRGEGQTVYEQYF
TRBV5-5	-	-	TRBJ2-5	TGTGCCAGCAGCAAGGTAGACGGCCAAGAGACCCAGTACTTC	CASSKVDGQETQYF
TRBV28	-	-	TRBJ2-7	TGTGCCAGCAGTCCCATAGCGGAGACCCACCACGAGCAGTACTTC	CASSPIAETHHEQYF
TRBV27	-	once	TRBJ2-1	TGTGCCAGCAGTTTAAGGGTCCCGAACTCCTACAATGAGCAGTTCTTC	CASSLRVPNSYNEQFF
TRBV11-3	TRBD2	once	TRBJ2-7	TGTGCCAGCAGCTCATCGACTAGCGGGAAATCCTACGAGCAGTACTTC	CASSSSTSGKSYEQYF
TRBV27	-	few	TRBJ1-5	TGTGCCAGCGGCGGGTTCGGGCAGCCCCAGCATTTT	CASGGFGQPQHF
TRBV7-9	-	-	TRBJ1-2	TGTGCCAGCAGCCCCTCTGTCAGGACGCCTATGGGCTACACCTTC	CASSPSVRTPMGYTF
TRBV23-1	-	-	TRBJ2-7	TGCGCCAGCAGTCAATATGTTGAAGGGCCACAGATTTACGAGCAGTACTTC	CASSQYVEGPQIYEQYF
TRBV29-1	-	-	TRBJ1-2	TGCAGCGTTGAGATCCCGGGGGCTGGAGCCTATGGCTACACCTTC	CSVEIPGAGAYGYTF
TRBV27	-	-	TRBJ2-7	-	CASSFSGPDYEQYF
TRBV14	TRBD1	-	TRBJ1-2	TGTGCCAGCAGCCTAGGGACAGCAACAGTTGAAGGCTACACCTTC	CASSLGTATVEGYTF
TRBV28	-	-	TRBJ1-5	TGTGCCAGCAGTGAAATCAGGGGTAACAATCAGCCCCAGCATTTT	CASSEIRGNNQPQHF
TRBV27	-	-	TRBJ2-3	TGTGCCAGCAGTTTATATGGTACAGATACGCAGTATTTT	CASSLYGTDTQYF
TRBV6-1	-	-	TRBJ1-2	TGTGCCAGCAGTGACTATATAAGTGGGACTGCTAACTATGGCTACACCTTC	CASSDYISGTANYGYTF
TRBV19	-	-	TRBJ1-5	TGTGCCAGTAGTATGGTAATATTATTGGGCAATCAGCCCCAGCATTTT	CASSMVILLGNQPQHF
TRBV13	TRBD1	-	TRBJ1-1	TGTGCCAGCAGACGACAGGGGGTGACTGAAGCTTTCTTT	CASRRQGVTEAFF
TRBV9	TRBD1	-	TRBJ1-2	TGTGCCAGCAGCACGAGAGACAGGGTTCCTGGCTACACCTTC	CASSTRDRVPGYTF
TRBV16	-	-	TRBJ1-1	TGTGCCAGCAGCCTCTCAGGGGCGGGAACTGAAGCTTTCTTT	CASSLSGAGTEAFF
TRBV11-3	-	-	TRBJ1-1	TGTGCCAGCAGCTTCGGGGGTGACACTGAAGCTTTCTTT	CASSFGGDTEAFF
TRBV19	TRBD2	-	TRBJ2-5	TGTGCCAGTAGTATAATAGCGGGTGGAGAGACCCAGTACTTC	CASSIIAGGETQYF
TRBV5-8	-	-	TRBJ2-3	TGTGCCAGCAGCACAGGGACGGGCGTTACTACAGATACGCAGTATTTT	CASSTGTGVTTDTQYF
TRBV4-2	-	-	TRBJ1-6	TGTGCCAGCAGCCTTGGACAGAATAATTCACCCCTCCACTTT	CASSLGQNNSPLHF
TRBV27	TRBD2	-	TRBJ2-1	TGTGCCAGCAGCTCAGGGACTAGCGGGAGTAATGAGCAGTTCTTC	CASSSGTSGSNEQFF
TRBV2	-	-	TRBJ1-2	TGTGCCAGCCTAGACTCTAACTATGGCTACACCTTC	CASLDSNYGYTF
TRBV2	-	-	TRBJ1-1	TGTGCCAGCAGTGAAGCGCTCGACAGCCGCACTGAAGCTTTCTTT	CASSEALDSRTEAFF
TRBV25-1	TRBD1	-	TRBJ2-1	TGTGCCAGCAGTCCCACCAGGACAGGGACCCCCAATGAGCAGTTCTTC	CASSPTRTGTPNEQFF
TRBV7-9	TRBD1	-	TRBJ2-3	TGTGCCAGCAGATCAGACAGGGGTGCCACAGATACGCAGTATTTT	CASRSDRGATDTQYF